These 31 T cell receptor beta chains were sequenced from one sample in a study of CD4 T cells in relation to SARS-CoV-2 and coronaviruses. CD4+ T cells from unexposed donors were obtained before the COVID-19 pandemic (2011-2018). CD4+ T cells were isolated from the cells after nine to eleven days of culture. Their cognate antigens are unknown. TCRdb keeps only in-frame clones here, not all; method: immunoSEQ multiplex PCR. The repertoire consists of 15,000 to 20,000 clones, with around 73% occurring once and the leading ten covering roughly a fifth. The sample was CD4+ T cells from PBMCs, cultured in vitro. The receptors were sampled from a human donor in good health.

This clone was counted a few times. This sequence joins TRBV12-3 or TRBV12-4 and TRBJ1-2; 7 nucleotides agree with TRBD1. The trim removed 6 bases at V and 2 bases at J, leaving 3 bases unmatched. The CDR3 contains 13 residues. The CDR3 DNA reads as TGTGCCAGCAGAGGGACAGCCAACTATGGCTACACCTTC. Translated: CASRGTANYGYTF.

The chain is built from TRBV7-9 and TRBJ2-3; 7 bases align to TRBD2. V shed 9 bases, J shed 1 base, and the junction held 7 bases outside the gene matches. Germline-derived CDR1 and CDR2 are SEHNR and FQNEAQ (reference sequence). There are 14 residues in the CDR3. In DNA, the CDR3 is TGTGCCAGGAGCGGGAACGAGGGCACAGATACGCAGTATTTT. Translated: CARSGNEGTDTQYF. The whole variable domain, remainder taken from reference TRBV7-9 and TRBJ2-3, is DTGVSQNPRHKITKRGQNVTFRCDPISEHNRLYWYRQTLGQGPEFLTYFQNEAQLEKSRLLSDRFSAERPKGSFSTLEIQRTEQGDSAMYLCARSGNEGTDTQYFGPGTRLTVL.

The CDR3 region has the DNA TGCGCCAGCAGCCTAGAGGGACAGGGGGCTAGGGAGCTGTTTTTT. Residues: CASSLEGQGARELFF. This rearrangement joins TRBV5-1 to TRBJ2-2; 12 bases are a match to TRBD1. V lost 4 bases and J lost 9; bases outside the gene matches: 7. The CDR3 runs to 15 residues. Germline CDR1 reads SGHRS; CDR2 reads YFSETQ.

V and J are TRBV5-1 and TRBJ2-7, with 11 bases that match TRBD1. Trimming removed 1 base from V and 4 bases from J; junction bases left unmatched: 4. The CDR3 consists of 15 residues. The germline V gene encodes CDR1 SGHRS and CDR2 YFSETQ. CDR3 amino acids: CASSLIGTGGYEQYF. CDR3 coding DNA: TGCGCCAGCAGCTTGATCGGGACAGGGGGTTACGAGCAGTACTTC.

This clone has only one observation. The rearrangement joins TRBV6-6 to TRBJ1-4; possible D gene TRBD1, 5 bases. Trimming removed 4 bases from V and 8 bases from J, with 11 bases in between. CDR1 is MNHNY, CDR2 SVGAGI, per germline (reference sequence). The CDR3 sequence is 13 residues long. As DNA, the CDR3 is TGTGCCAGCAGTTCCCAGGGTTGGGAAAAACTGTTTTTT. It encodes CASSSQGWEKLFF.

The chain is built from TRBV19 and TRBJ2-1; 10 bases align to TRBD1. Germline CDR1 reads LNHDA; CDR2 reads SQIVND (reference sequence). This CDR3 comprises 17 residues. Losses at the gene ends were 5 bases for V and 2 bases for J; bases not matched to a gene: 9. DNA for the CDR3: TGTGCCAGTAGTGTAGCTACTGGACAGGGGGCCTACAATGAGCAGTTCTTC. Translated, it gives CASSVATGQGAYNEQFF.

The chain couples TRBV6-2 or TRBV6-3 to TRBJ2-7; 12 bases map to TRBD2. V was pared by 3 bases and J by 4 bases, with 7 bases of the junction left unmatched. The V gene's germline CDR1 is MNHEY and CDR2 SVGEGT. The CDR3 is made up of 16 amino acids. The CDR3 is CASSYPSGREGYEQYF. CDR3 sequence (DNA): TGTGCCAGCAGTTATCCTAGCGGGAGGGAGGGATACGAGCAGTACTTC.

There are a few counts of this clone. The V call is TRBV5-1, the J call TRBJ2-2; 14 bases line up with TRBD2. This CDR3 has 18 amino acids. Germline values: CDR1 SGHRS, CDR2 YFSETQ. With V trimmed by 5 bases and J by 4 bases, 10 bases remained unmatched. The CDR3 DNA reads TGCGCCAGCAGTCCGTCCGGGACTAGCGGGAGAAGCACCGGGGAGCTGTTTTTT. It specifies CASSPSGTSGRSTGELFF. Full variable domain (rest looked up from reference TRBV5-1 and TRBJ2-2): KAGVTQTPRYLIKTRGQQVTLSCSPISGHRSVSWYQQTPGQGLQFLFEYFSETQRNKGNFPGRFSGRQFSNSRSEMNVSTLELGDSALYLCASSPSGTSGRSTGELFFGEGSRLTVL.

This clone has only one observation. The CDR3 coding sequence is TGTGCCAGCAGCTTCCGCAGCATGAACACTGAAGCTTTCTTT. It codes for CASSFRSMNTEAFF. The chain employs TRBV7-9 and TRBJ1-1; D is unresolved. V gave up 3 bases and J gave up 0 bases, with 8 bases separating them. This CDR3 comprises 14 residues. Germline lookup yields CDR1 SEHNR and CDR2 FQNEAQ (reference sequence).

This clone appeared a single time. The genes are TRBV6-5 and TRBJ1-2, with D possibly TRBD1 on 5 matching bases. The CDR3 extends over 14 amino acids. Germline V lookup: CDR1 MNHEY, CDR2 SVGAGI. V was clipped by 2 bases and J by 4 bases, with 11 bases between them. For the CDR3, the DNA is TGTGCCAGCAGTTACGGGCCACAGGCCTATGGCTACACCTTC. Translating gives CASSYGPQAYGYTF.

This chain links TRBV10-3 with TRBJ2-1, with no clear D. This CDR3 has 12 residues. V gave up 0 bases and J gave up 9 bases, with 6 bases separating them. Germline CDR1 is ENHRY and CDR2 is SYGVKD. The CDR3 bases are TGTGCCATCAGTGAGTCGCCAACTGAGCAGTTCTTC. Translated, it gives CAISESPTEQFF.

J is TRBJ1-2 and V is TRBV4-1; no clear D gene. The germline V gene has CDR1 MGHRA and CDR2 YSYEKL. The V and J ends lost 1 base and 8 bases respectively, with 17 bases between them. The CDR3 totals 15 residues. CDR3 DNA sequence: TGCGCCAGCAGCCAAGCGCCCCGGCTAAACCGAGGCTACACCTTC. Translation: CASSQAPRLNRGYTF.

The rearrangement links TRBV14 to TRBJ2-7; D is undetermined. The V end was cut by 1 base, the J end by 1 base, with 11 bases between. CDR1 is SGHDN and CDR2 is FVKESK in the germline V gene. CDR3 length: 15 amino acids. DNA of the CDR3: TGTGCCAGCAGCCAAGTCGGCAGACTTTCCTACGAGCAGTACTTC. It yields the protein CASSQVGRLSYEQYF.

The chain recombines TRBV10-3 with TRBJ1-1, with D perhaps matching TRBD1 (6 bases). Germline CDR1 ENHRY, CDR2 SYGVKD. Trimming took off 6 bases at V and 1 base at J, with 12 bases between the two ends. This CDR3 has 14 residues. CDR3 sequence reads: CAISSGVGNTEAFF. The CDR3 coding sequence is TGTGCCATCAGCTCAGGGGTGGGGAACACTGAAGCTTTCTTT.

V and J are TRBV2 and TRBJ2-7; D unclear. CDR1 and CDR2 (germline): SNHLY, FYNNEI. V was clipped by 1 base and J by 0 bases, with 10 bases between them. The CDR3 has 15 residues. This CDR3 reads CASSEDAAVSYEQYF. CDR3 in DNA: TGTGCCAGCAGTGAAGACGCGGCCGTCTCCTACGAGCAGTACTTC.

The V gene is TRBV19, the J gene TRBJ2-3; either TRBD1 or TRBD2 may supply D (5 bases each). The CDR3 has 15 amino acids. The germline V and J ends were trimmed by 3 bases and 1 base, with 11 bases remaining between them. Germline assignment: CDR1 LNHDA and CDR2 SQIVND (reference sequence). The CDR3 loop is CASSMGPLGTDTQYF. The CDR3 bases are TGTGCCAGTAGTATGGGACCGCTCGGCACAGATACGCAGTATTTT.

V is TRBV3-1 (or the pseudogene TRBV3-2) and J is TRBJ2-1, with 8 bases identical to TRBD1. Germline trimming cut 4 bases from V and 6 bases from J; bases unmatched to any gene: 5. In germline, CDR1 is LGHDT, CDR2 YNNKEL (reference sequence). The CDR3 contains 14 residues. CDR3 in amino acids: CASSPPQGANEQFF. The CDR3 nucleotides are TGTGCCAGCAGCCCCCCCCAGGGGGCCAATGAGCAGTTCTTC.

V and J are TRBV6-1 and TRBJ2-3; D ambiguous. The CDR3 totals 12 residues. Germline V gives CDR1 MNHNS, CDR2 SASEGT. The V end lost 5 bases, the J end lost 8 bases, and 11 bases lay between the germline ends. The CDR3 spells CASSYIASTQYF. CDR3 DNA sequence: TGTGCCAGCAGTTATATTGCGTCTACGCAGTATTTT.

This chain uses TRBV4-1 with TRBJ2-7, with D maybe TRBD1 (6 bases). V was trimmed by 0 bases and J by 1 base, leaving 13 bases between them. Germline CDR1 and CDR2: MGHRA and YSYEKL. There are 16 residues in the CDR3. CDR3 protein: CASSQDVRTVSYEQYF. The CDR3, as DNA: TGCGCCAGCAGCCAAGATGTCCGGACAGTTTCCTACGAGCAGTACTTC.

The chain combines TRBV6-2 or TRBV6-3 with TRBJ2-3; 10 bases fit TRBD2. Per germline, CDR1 MNHEY and CDR2 SVGEGT. V dropped 2 bases and J dropped 2; count of bases not matched to a gene: 10. The CDR3 runs to 18 residues. The CDR3 protein is CASSYGLAGEGNTDTQYF. The CDR3 DNA is TGTGCCAGCAGTTACGGTCTAGCGGGAGAAGGGAACACAGATACGCAGTATTTT.

This clone has only a few counts. The V gene is TRBV24-1, the J gene TRBJ2-3, with 7 bases lining up with TRBD1. CDR1 KGHDR and CDR2 SFDVKD come from the germline V gene. V shed 6 bases, J shed 2 bases, and the junction held 7 bases outside the gene matches. There are 15 residues in the CDR3. CDR3 protein: CATSSSGTDTDTQYF. The CDR3 DNA follows: TGTGCCACCAGTTCTTCCGGGACAGACACAGATACGCAGTATTTT.

The chain couples TRBV6-1 to TRBJ2-3; the D is unclear. The CDR3 contains 12 residues. The germline V and J ends were trimmed by 3 bases and 4 bases, with 5 bases remaining between them. Germline CDR1 reads MNHNS; CDR2 reads SASEGT. The CDR3 sequence is CASSDHADTQYF. The CDR3 region has the DNA TGTGCCAGCAGTGATCACGCAGATACGCAGTATTTT.

V gene TRBV5-1 combines with J gene TRBJ2-2; D is unresolved. The length of the CDR3 is 14 residues. Trimming left V 4 bases short and J 1 base short, with 8 bases between. Per the germline V gene, CDR1 is SGHRS and CDR2 is YFSETQ. In DNA, the CDR3 is TGCGCCAGCAGCACGGGTGGGAACACCGGGGAGCTGTTTTTT. Translated, it gives CASSTGGNTGELFF. Variable domain in full (rest from reference TRBV5-1 and TRBJ2-2): KAGVTQTPRYLIKTRGQQVTLSCSPISGHRSVSWYQQTPGQGLQFLFEYFSETQRNKGNFPGRFSGRQFSNSRSEMNVSTLELGDSALYLCASSTGGNTGELFFGEGSRLTVL.

The chain has TRBV18 and TRBJ2-7; a weak D match, TRBD2 (6 bases). Germline CDR1 reads KGHSH; CDR2 reads LQKENI. The V end was cut by 6 bases, the J end by 3 bases, with 12 bases between. The CDR3 totals 13 residues. In DNA form, the CDR3 reads TGTGCCAGCTCTATCGGAGGGGACTACGAGCAGTACTTC. Translation gives CASSIGGDYEQYF.

The chain recombines TRBV3-1 (or the pseudogene TRBV3-2) with TRBJ1-5; D uncertain. Trimming removed 1 base at V and 0 bases at J, with 10 bases between. The CDR3 contains 16 residues. Germline assignment: CDR1 LGHDT and CDR2 YNNKEL (reference sequence). The CDR3: CASSQGASNSNQPQHF. The DNA of the CDR3 is TGTGCCAGCAGCCAAGGGGCCTCAAATAGCAATCAGCCCCAGCATTTT.

V is TRBV15 and J is TRBJ2-1; TRBD1 or TRBD2 may be the D gene (7 bases each). With 2 bases removed from V and 5 bases from J, the gap between germline ends came to 10 bases. CDR3 length: 14 residues. Germline assignment: CDR1 LNHNV and CDR2 YYDKDF (reference sequence). In nucleotides, the CDR3 is TGTGCCACCAGCAGACCAGGGGGGGACAATGAGCAGTTCTTC. The encoded protein is CATSRPGGDNEQFF.

V is TRBV5-1 and J is TRBJ2-7, with TRBD2 matching 11 bases. The CDR3 totals 16 residues. CDR1 SGHRS and CDR2 YFSETQ come from the germline V gene. Unmatched junction bases numbered 15, after V lost 6 bases and J lost 7 bases. The CDR3 region has the DNA TGCGCCAGCACCTCCGGGACTAGCGGCTCGCGTGAGGAGCAGTACTTC. This codes for CASTSGTSGSREEQYF. Based on the CDR3 plus reference TRBV5-1 and TRBJ2-7, the full variable domain is KAGVTQTPRYLIKTRGQQVTLSCSPISGHRSVSWYQQTPGQGLQFLFEYFSETQRNKGNFPGRFSGRQFSNSRSEMNVSTLELGDSALYLCASTSGTSGSREEQYFGPGTRLTVT.

This clone has only one observation. This chain connects TRBV18 to TRBJ1-1; weak D call: TRBD1 (5 bases). V gave up 7 bases and J gave up 5 bases, with 14 bases separating them. Germline V gives CDR1 KGHSH, CDR2 LQKENI. The CDR3 runs to 13 residues. The CDR3 sequence: CASFSLRETEAFF. Written as DNA, the CDR3 is TGTGCCAGCTTCTCCCTCAGGGAAACTGAAGCTTTCTTT.

V usage is TRBV11-2 and J usage is TRBJ1-2; TRBD1 matches 10 bases. With V trimmed by 5 bases and J by 1 base, 4 bases remained unmatched. Germline CDR1 SGHAT, CDR2 FQNNGV. The length of the CDR3 is 15 residues. CDR3 protein: CASSAGTGVNYGYTF. The CDR3 DNA reads TGTGCCAGCAGCGCCGGGACAGGGGTTAACTATGGCTACACCTTC. The whole variable domain, filled in from reference TRBV11-2 and TRBJ1-2, reads EAGVAQSPRYKIIEKRQSVAFWCNPISGHATLYWYQQILGQGPKLLIQFQNNGVVDDSQLPKDRFSAERLKGVDSTLKIQPAKLEDSAVYLCASSAGTGVNYGYTFGSGTRLTVV.

The chain recombines TRBV12-3 or TRBV12-4 with TRBJ1-2; TRBD1 might be the D (6 bases). This CDR3 contains 12 residues. The ends were cut back, 4 bases at V and 7 bases at J, with 10 bases in the middle. Written as DNA, the CDR3 is TGTGCCAGCAGTTCCCCCAGGGGTGGCTACACCTTC. It codes for CASSSPRGGYTF.

This clone has only one observation. The chain is built from TRBV18 and TRBJ2-3; 16 bases are shared with TRBD2. Germline-derived CDR1 and CDR2 are KGHSH and LQKENI. The CDR3 covers 20 residues. The V segment lost 4 bases and the J segment 4 bases; nucleotides outside the gene matches: 14. CDR3 coding DNA: TGTGCCAGCTCACACCTCTCCGGGACTAGCGGGAGGGCCGTGGCAGATACGCAGTATTTT. Its translation is CASSHLSGTSGRAVADTQYF.